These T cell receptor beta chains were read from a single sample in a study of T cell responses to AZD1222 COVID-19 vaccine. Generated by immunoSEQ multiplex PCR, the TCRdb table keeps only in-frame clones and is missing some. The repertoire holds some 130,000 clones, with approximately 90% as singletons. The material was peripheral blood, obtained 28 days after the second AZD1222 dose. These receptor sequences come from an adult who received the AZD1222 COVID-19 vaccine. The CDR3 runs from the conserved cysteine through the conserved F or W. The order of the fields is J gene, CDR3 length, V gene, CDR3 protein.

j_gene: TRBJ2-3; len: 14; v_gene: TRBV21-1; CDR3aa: CASTPGLRADTQYF
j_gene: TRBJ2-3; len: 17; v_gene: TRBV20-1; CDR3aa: CSASADRGPTSTDTQYF
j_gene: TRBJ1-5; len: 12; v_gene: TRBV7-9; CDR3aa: CASSFLQGPQHF
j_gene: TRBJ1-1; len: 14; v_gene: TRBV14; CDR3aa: CASSQEMVPGEAFF
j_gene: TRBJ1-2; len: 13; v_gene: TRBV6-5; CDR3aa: CASSTPANYGYTF
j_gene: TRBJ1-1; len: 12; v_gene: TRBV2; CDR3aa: CASRFGRPEAFF
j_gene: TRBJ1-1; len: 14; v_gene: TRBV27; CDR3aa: CASSPTGGRTEAFF
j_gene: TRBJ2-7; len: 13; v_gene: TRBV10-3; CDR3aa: CAISESESGSQYF
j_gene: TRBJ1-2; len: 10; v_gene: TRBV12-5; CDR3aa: CASRCYGYTF
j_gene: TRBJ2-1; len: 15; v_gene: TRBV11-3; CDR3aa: CASSLEQGSYNEQFF
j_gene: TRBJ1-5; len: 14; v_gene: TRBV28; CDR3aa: CASMDSKRYQPQHF
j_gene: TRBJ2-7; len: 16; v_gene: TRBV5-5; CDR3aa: CASSFRRDRGPYEQYF
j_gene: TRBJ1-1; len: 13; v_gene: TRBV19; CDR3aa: CASSIQRTTEAFF
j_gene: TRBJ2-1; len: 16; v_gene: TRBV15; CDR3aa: CATSELGAGAYNEQFF
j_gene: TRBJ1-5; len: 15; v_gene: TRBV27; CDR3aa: CASRRTGGARQPQHF
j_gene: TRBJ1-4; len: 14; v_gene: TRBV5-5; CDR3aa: CASSLNTNNEKLFF
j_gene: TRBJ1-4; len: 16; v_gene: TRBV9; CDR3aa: CASSVVGVGPDEKLFF
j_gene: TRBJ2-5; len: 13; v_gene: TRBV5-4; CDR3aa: CASSTGTQETQYF
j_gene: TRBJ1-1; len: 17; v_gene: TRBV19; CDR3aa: CASRTMTGTGGETEAFF
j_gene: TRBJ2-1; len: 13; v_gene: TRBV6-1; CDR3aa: CASSEARPGEQFF
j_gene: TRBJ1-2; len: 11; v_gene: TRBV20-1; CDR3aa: CSASPSRGYTF
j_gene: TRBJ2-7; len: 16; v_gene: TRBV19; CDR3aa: CASSIFGLRSPHEQYF
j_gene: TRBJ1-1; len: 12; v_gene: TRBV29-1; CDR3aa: CSAEQGRTEAFF
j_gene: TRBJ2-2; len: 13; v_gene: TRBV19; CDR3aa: CASNNRPTGELFF
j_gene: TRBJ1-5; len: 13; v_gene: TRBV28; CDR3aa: CASSPVSNQPQHF
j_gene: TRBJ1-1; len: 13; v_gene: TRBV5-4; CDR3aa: CASSWDRGGEAFF
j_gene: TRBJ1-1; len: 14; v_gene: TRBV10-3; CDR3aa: CAISESGMNTEAFF
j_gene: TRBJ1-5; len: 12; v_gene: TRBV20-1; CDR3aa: CSASQGVRPQHF
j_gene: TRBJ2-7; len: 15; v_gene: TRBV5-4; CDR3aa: CASSSPDQGAEEQYF
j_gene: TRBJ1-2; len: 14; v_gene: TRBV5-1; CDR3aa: CASSVADPGYGYTF
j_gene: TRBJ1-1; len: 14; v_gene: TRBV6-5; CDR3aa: CASRRQGRDTEAFF
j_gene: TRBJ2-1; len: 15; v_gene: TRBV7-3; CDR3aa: CASSLRPSGSNEQFF
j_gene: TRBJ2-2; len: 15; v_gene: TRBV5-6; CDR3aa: CASSFPEETTGELFF
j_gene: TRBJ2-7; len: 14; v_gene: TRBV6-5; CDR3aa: CASSYNGQGGLIYF
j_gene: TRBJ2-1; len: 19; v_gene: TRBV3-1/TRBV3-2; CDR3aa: CASSPRTSGRRSSYNEQFF
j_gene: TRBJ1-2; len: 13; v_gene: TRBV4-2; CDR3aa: CASSQVAGGGYTF
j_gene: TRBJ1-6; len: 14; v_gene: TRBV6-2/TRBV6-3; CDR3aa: CASSPGRNNSPLHF
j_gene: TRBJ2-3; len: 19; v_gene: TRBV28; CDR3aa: CASSPGTSGIRRRTDTQYF
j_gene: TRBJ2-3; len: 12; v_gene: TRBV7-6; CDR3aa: CASSLDSRTQYF
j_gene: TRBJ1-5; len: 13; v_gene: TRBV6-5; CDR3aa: CASSNRPNQPQHF
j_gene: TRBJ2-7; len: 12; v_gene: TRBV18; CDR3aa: CASSRDPYEQYF
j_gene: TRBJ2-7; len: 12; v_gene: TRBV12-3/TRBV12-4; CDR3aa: CASSLHGGEQYF
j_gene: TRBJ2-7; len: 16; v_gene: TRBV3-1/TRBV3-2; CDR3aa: CASSQDVTAGRFRQYF
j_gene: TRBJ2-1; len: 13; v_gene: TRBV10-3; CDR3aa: CAIRGRETSEQFF
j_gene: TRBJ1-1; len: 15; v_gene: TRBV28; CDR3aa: CASSFTGTANTEAFF
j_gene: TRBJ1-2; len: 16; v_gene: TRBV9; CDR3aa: CASSVGPRGQNYGYTF
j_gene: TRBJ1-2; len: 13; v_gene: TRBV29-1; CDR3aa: CSVLPGHSYGYTF
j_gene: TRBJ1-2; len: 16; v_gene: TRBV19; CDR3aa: CASSIDRGRTGYGYTF
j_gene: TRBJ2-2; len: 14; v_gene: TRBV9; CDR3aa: CASSAARVGGELFF
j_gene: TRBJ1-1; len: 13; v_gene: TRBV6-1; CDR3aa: CASSDRGLTEAFF
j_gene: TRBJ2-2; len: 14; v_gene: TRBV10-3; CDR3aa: CAISGTSSPGELFF
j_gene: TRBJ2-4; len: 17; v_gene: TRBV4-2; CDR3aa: CASSQEVSNLAKNIQYF
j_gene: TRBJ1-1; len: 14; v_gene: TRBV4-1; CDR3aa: CASSPGQQNTEAFF
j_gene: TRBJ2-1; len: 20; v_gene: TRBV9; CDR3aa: CASSVEGLAGRSSSYNEQFF
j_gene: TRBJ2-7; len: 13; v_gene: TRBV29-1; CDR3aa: CSVEGRPTYEQYF